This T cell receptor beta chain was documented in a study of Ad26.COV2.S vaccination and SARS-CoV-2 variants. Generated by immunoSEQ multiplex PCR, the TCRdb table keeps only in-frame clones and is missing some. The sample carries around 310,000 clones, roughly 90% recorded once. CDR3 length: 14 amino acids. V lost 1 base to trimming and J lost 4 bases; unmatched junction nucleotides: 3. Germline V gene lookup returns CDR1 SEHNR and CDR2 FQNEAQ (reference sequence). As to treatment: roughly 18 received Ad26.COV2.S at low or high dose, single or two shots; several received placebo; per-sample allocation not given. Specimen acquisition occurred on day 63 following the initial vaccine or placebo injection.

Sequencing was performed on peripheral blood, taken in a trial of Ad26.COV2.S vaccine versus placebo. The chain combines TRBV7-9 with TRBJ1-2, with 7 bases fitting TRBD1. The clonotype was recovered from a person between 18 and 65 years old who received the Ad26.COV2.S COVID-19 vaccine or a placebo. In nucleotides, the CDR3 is TGTGCCAGCAGCTTAGAGGGACAGCTCTATGGCTACACCTTC. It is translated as CASSLEGQLYGYTF. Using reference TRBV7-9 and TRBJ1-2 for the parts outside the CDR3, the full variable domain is DTGVSQNPRHKITKRGQNVTFRCDPISEHNRLYWYRQTLGQGPEFLTYFQNEAQLEKSRLLSDRFSAERPKGSFSTLEIQRTEQGDSAMYLCASSLEGQLYGYTFGSGTRLTVV.